The 6 T cell receptor beta chains reported below all come from one sample, sequenced in a study of T cells in Graves' hyperthyroidism and ophthalmopathy. Amplified TCR beta CDR3 regions derived from RNA transcripts. The study used the HTBI primer set for a first-round RT-PCR of the TCR CDR3. TCRdb passed the multiplex PCR reads through MiXCR, listing each CDR3 protein once. The table shows around 450,000 distinct CDR3 sequences, with roughly 13% occurring only once. The sequenced sample was blood. The receptor source for this set is a woman under 30 with Graves' hyperthyroidism.

This sequence joins TRBV7-9 and TRBJ2-4; TRBD2 is a possible D gene (6 bases). Between the trimmed V and J ends, which lost 8 bases and 1 base, there was a span of 12 bases. This CDR3 spans 14 amino acids. Germline V gene lookup returns CDR1 SEHNR and CDR2 FQNEAQ (reference sequence). As DNA, the CDR3 is TGTGCCAGCCGTCCGCGGGACGCCAAAAACATTCAGTACTTC. Protein sequence: CASRPRDAKNIQYF.

This clonotype was picked up a small number of times. The CDR3 coding sequence is TGCGCCAGCAGCTTGGCCGGACAGGGAGTCAGCGAGCAGTACTTC. This gives the protein CASSLAGQGVSEQYF. The chain employs TRBV5-1 and TRBJ2-7; 8 bases map to TRBD1. CDR3 length: 15 residues. V gave up 0 bases and J gave up 6 bases; unmatched junction bases: 8. Per germline, CDR1 SGHRS and CDR2 YFSETQ.

Many counts were recorded for this clonotype. The chain employs TRBV11-2 and TRBJ2-7; D remains unclear. The CDR3 extends over 13 amino acids. Trimming pared 8 bases from V and 7 bases from J, leaving 18 bases between. CDR1 is SGHAT, CDR2 FQNNGV, per germline. The CDR3 loop is CASASPPQNEQYF. CDR3 DNA: TGTGCCAGCGCCTCTCCCCCTCAAAATGAGCAGTACTTC.

In its sample, this clonotype was seen many times. The chain links TRBV29-1 to TRBJ2-1; D uncertain. Looked up from germline, CDR1 is SQVTM and CDR2 is ANQGSEA. The CDR3 loop spans 13 amino acids. Trimming shortened V by 6 bases and J by 4 bases, and 13 bases separated the two germline ends. The CDR3 sequence is CSVGRLVYNEQFF. CDR3 bases: TGCAGCGTGGGTCGGCTAGTGTACAATGAGCAGTTCTTC.

This clonotype was counted at least ten times. The CDR3: CASSPSGASTDTQYF. Here the CDR3 DNA reads TGTGCCAGCAGCCCTAGCGGGGCTAGCACAGATACGCAGTATTTT. V is TRBV7-2 and J is TRBJ2-3; 9 positions match TRBD2. The V gene's germline CDR1 is SGHTA and CDR2 FQGNSA. Germline trimming cut 5 bases from V and 0 bases from J; bases unmatched to any gene: 3. The CDR3 totals 15 residues.

This clonotype was counted many times. This chain links TRBV27 with TRBJ2-3; the match to TRBD2 covers 9 bases. Per the germline V gene, CDR1 is MNHEY and CDR2 is SMNVEV (reference sequence). V dropped 5 bases and J dropped 4; count of bases not matched to a gene: 4. This CDR3 is 14 amino acids long. The CDR3 protein is CASSPGTSPDTQYF. CDR3 DNA sequence: TGTGCCAGCAGTCCTGGGACTAGCCCAGATACGCAGTATTTT.